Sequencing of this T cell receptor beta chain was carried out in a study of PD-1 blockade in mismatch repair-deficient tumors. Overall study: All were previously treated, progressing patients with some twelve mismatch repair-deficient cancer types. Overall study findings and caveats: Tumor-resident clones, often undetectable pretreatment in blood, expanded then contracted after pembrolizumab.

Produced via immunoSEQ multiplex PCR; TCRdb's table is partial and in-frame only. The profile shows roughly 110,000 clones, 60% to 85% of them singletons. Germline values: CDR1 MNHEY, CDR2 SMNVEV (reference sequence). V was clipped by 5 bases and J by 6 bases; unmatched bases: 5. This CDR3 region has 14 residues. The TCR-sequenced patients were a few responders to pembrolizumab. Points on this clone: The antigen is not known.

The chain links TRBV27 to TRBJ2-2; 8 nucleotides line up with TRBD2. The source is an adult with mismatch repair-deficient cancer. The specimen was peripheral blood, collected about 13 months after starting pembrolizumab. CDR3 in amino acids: CASSGGLGPGELFF. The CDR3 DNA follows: TGTGCCAGCAGTGGGGGACTAGGCCCCGGGGAGCTGTTTTTT.